This T cell receptor (beta chain) derives from a study of blood T cell repertoires in COVID-19. Study processing details: Using reference gene primer amplification, nucleated cell counts were estimated. Clones were sequenced by immunoSEQ multiplex PCR, and TCRdb holds only the in-frame ones, with some missing. Clone size and V and J calls were adopted from that table, with D and trimming inferred from the DNA. Of roughly 220,000 clones detected, just over 85% appear once; the ten largest clones hold approximately 2%. Per the germline V gene, CDR1 is SEHNR and CDR2 is FQNEAQ (reference sequence). The CDR3 has 11 amino acids. V was shortened by 2 bases and J by 13 bases, with 6 bases between the two germline ends.

Specimen: peripheral blood. The clonotype originates from a man under 40 who had recovered from COVID-19. The V call is TRBV7-9, the J call TRBJ1-6; D unclear. CDR3: CASSLRAPLHF. The DNA of the CDR3 is TGTGCCAGCAGCTTAAGAGCCCCCCTCCACTTT.